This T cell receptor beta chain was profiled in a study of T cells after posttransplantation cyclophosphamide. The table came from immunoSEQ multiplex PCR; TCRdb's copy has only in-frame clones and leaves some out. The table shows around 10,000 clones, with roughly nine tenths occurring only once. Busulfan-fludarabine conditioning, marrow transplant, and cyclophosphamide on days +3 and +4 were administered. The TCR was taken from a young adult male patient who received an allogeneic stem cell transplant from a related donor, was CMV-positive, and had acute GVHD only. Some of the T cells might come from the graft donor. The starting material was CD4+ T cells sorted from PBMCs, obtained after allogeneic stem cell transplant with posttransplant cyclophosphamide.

The CDR3 here is CASSARGVRGQPQHF. CDR3 DNA: TGTGCCAGCAGTGCAAGAGGAGTACGGGGTCAGCCCCAGCATTTT. The V call is TRBV2, the J call TRBJ1-5, with unresolved D. Germline assignment: CDR1 SNHLY and CDR2 FYNNEI. CDR3 size: 15 residues. Deletions cut 4 bases from V and 6 bases from J, with 16 bases between.